This entry lists 24 T cell receptor beta chains sequenced from one sample in a study of blood T cell repertoires in COVID-19. The table came from immunoSEQ multiplex PCR; TCRdb's copy has only in-frame clones and leaves some out. The sample shows about 170,000 clones, approximately 89% of them seen only once. The specimen was peripheral blood. The receptors here all came from a man in his sixties or seventies with acute or convalescent COVID-19.

This clone appeared a single time. This chain joins TRBV7-2 and TRBJ1-4; 9 nucleotides line up with TRBD1. Trimming at V came to 5 bases and at J to 6 bases, leaving 4 bases not matched to a gene. Germline V gene lookup returns CDR1 SGHTA and CDR2 FQGNSA. The CDR3 is made up of 14 amino acids. In DNA form, the CDR3 reads TGTGCCAGCAGCAAGGGACAGGGTTATGAAAAACTGTTTTTT. Protein sequence: CASSKGQGYEKLFF. The variable domain in full, completed from reference TRBV7-2 and TRBJ1-4, reads GAGVSQSPSNKVTEKGKDVELRCDPISGHTALYWYRQSLGQGLEFLIYFQGNSAPDKSGLPSDRFSAERTGGSVSTLTIQRTQQEDSAVYLCASSKGQGYEKLFFGSGTQLSVL.

The V and J genes are TRBV5-1 and TRBJ2-5, with D unclear. Germline CDR1 SGHRS, CDR2 YFSETQ. V was shortened by 2 bases and J by 0 bases, with 8 bases between the two germline ends. The CDR3 has 14 residues. CDR3 DNA sequence: TGCGCCAGCAGCTTTGTGCCAGACCAAGAGACCCAGTACTTC. It yields the protein CASSFVPDQETQYF.

V is TRBV27 and J is TRBJ1-5, with no clear D. Trimming shortened V by 5 bases and J by 1 base, and 9 bases separated the two germline ends. From germline, CDR1 is MNHEY and CDR2 SMNVEV (reference sequence). The CDR3 is made up of 14 amino acids. The CDR3 DNA is TGTGCCAGCAGTGAGGCTGGAAGCAATCAGCCCCAGCATTTT. It is translated as CASSEAGSNQPQHF.

The genes are TRBV9 and TRBJ2-3; 8 bases match TRBD2. From germline, CDR1 is SGDLS and CDR2 YYNGEE. The CDR3 extends over 19 amino acids. V gave up 0 bases and J gave up 2 bases; unmatched junction bases: 14. The CDR3 here is CASSVGLGSGTIVTDTQYF. The CDR3 bases are TGTGCCAGCAGCGTAGGGTTGGGTAGCGGGACGATCGTCACAGATACGCAGTATTTT.

The chain couples TRBV12-3 or TRBV12-4 to TRBJ1-2; D is uncertain. V was clipped by 3 bases and J by 1 base, with 6 bases between them. The CDR3 contains 13 residues. CDR3 in DNA: TGTGCCAGCAGTTTTCCGGGTAACTATGGCTACACCTTC. Translation gives CASSFPGNYGYTF.

This clone was observed a single time. The CDR3 region is CASATRTSGNNEQFF. The CDR3 DNA follows: TGTGCCAGCGCCACTCGGACTAGCGGAAACAATGAGCAGTTCTTC. This rearrangement joins TRBV6-6 to TRBJ2-1; 10 positions agree with TRBD2. Per germline, CDR1 MNHNY and CDR2 SVGAGI (reference sequence). The CDR3 is 15 amino acids. The V gene end was trimmed by 8 bases and the J gene end by 5 bases; junction bases not matched to a gene: 9.

The genes are TRBV5-1 and TRBJ2-2; D uncertain. The CDR3 runs to 14 residues. The V gene's germline CDR1 is SGHRS and CDR2 YFSETQ. With 0 bases removed from V and 4 bases from J, the gap between germline ends came to 7 bases. CDR3 protein: CASSLELPTGELFF. CDR3 nucleotides: TGCGCCAGCAGCTTGGAACTACCCACCGGGGAGCTGTTTTTT.

Comments on this clone: The same CDR3 arises from other DNA sequences in this sample as well. The rearrangement joins TRBV10-3 to TRBJ2-3, with unresolved D. Germline values: CDR1 ENHRY, CDR2 SYGVKD. This CDR3 is built from 12 residues. With 2 bases removed from V and 3 bases from J, the gap between germline ends came to 3 bases. The CDR3 region is CAISEATDTQYF. The CDR3 coding sequence is TGTGCCATCAGTGAGGCGACAGATACGCAGTATTTT.

In this sample, this clone turned up a few times. The chain uses TRBV5-6 and TRBJ1-1, with TRBD1 matching over 10 bases. CDR3 size: 15 residues. V lost 4 bases and J lost 6; bases outside the gene matches: 9. CDR1 and CDR2 (germline): SGHDT, YYEEEE. The CDR3 nucleotides read TGTGCCAGCAGCCCGACAGGGGGCGGCTTAGCTGAAGCTTTCTTT. This encodes CASSPTGGGLAEAFF.

The chain employs TRBV5-6 and TRBJ1-1; no clear D gene. The germline V gene has CDR1 SGHDT and CDR2 YYEEEE. V shed 0 bases and J shed 7 bases, with 10 bases lying between them. The CDR3 spans 13 residues. DNA of the CDR3: TGTGCCAGCAGCTTGGGTTTCTATGGTGAAGCTTTCTTT. Its translation is CASSLGFYGEAFF.

The chain joins TRBV4-1 to TRBJ1-3; the D is unclear. The CDR3 is made up of 14 amino acids. Trimming shortened V by 0 bases and J by 8 bases, and 11 bases separated the two germline ends. Germline CDR1 is MGHRA and CDR2 is YSYEKL. Here the CDR3 reads CASSQERAADTIYF. The CDR3 DNA sequence: TGCGCCAGCAGCCAAGAGAGGGCCGCGGACACCATATATTTT.

The chain is built from TRBV7-8 and TRBJ2-1, with D possibly being TRBD2 (5 bases). The CDR3 spans 15 residues. Trimming took 1 base from V and 0 from J, leaving 7 bases between them. Germline loops: CDR1 SGHVS, CDR2 FQNEAQ. The CDR3 loop is CASSLVAISYNEQFF. The CDR3 nucleotides read TGTGCCAGCAGCTTAGTAGCGATCTCCTACAATGAGCAGTTCTTC.

The J gene is TRBJ2-5, the V gene TRBV3-1 (or the pseudogene TRBV3-2); D ambiguous. Germline CDR1 and CDR2: LGHDT and YNNKEL (reference sequence). The CDR3 loop spans 14 amino acids. Trimming cost V 5 bases and J 5 bases, with 15 bases left between them. The CDR3 loop is CASSTFHSPETQYF. CDR3 DNA: TGTGCCAGCAGCACATTCCACAGCCCGGAGACCCAGTACTTC.

This chain uses TRBV9 with TRBJ2-7; TRBD1 is a possible D gene (6 bases). The CDR3 loop spans 13 amino acids. V was pared by 5 bases and J by 0 bases, with 9 bases between. Germline loops: CDR1 SGDLS, CDR2 YYNGEE. CDR3: CASSADSSYEQYF. DNA for the CDR3: TGTGCCAGCAGTGCGGACAGCTCCTACGAGCAGTACTTC.

Worth noting for this clone: A junction end diverges from the germline sequence, so it may reflect a read error. The chain is built from TRBV24-1 and TRBJ1-4; D possibly corresponds to TRBD1 (5 bases). Germline V gives CDR1 KGHDR, CDR2 SFDVKD. The CDR3 contains 14 residues. CDR3 sequence (DNA): TGTGCCACCAGTGAGGGGGGGAAGAATGCAAAACTGTTTTTT. Its protein product is CATSEGGKNAKLFF.

The chain is built from TRBV18 and TRBJ2-3; the match to TRBD2 covers 9 bases. The V segment lost 3 bases and the J segment 4 bases; nucleotides outside the gene matches: 5. The CDR3 totals 15 residues. Germline CDR1 is KGHSH and CDR2 is LQKENI. CDR3 bases: TGTGCCAGCTCACCTAGCGGGAGCCGTGCAGATACGCAGTATTTT. It translates to CASSPSGSRADTQYF.

The CDR3 DNA is TGTGCCAGCAGTTGGAGTGGTTATACTGAAGCTTTCTTT. It encodes CASSWSGYTEAFF. The V call is TRBV28, the J call TRBJ1-1; unclear D gene. V was trimmed by 4 bases and J by 5 bases, leaving 11 bases between them. The length of the CDR3 is 13 residues. CDR1 and CDR2 (germline): MDHEN, SYDVKM.

The CDR3 bases are TGTGCCAGCAAGCCCAGGGGAACAGATACGCAGTATTTT. It is translated as CASKPRGTDTQYF. This chain links TRBV5-6 with TRBJ2-3, with D possibly matching TRBD1 (6 bases). This CDR3 spans 13 amino acids. Germline CDR1 is SGHDT and CDR2 is YYEEEE. V was clipped by 6 bases and J by 3 bases, with 11 bases between them.

As to this clone: The germline gene is not matched at one end of the junction; a read error may be the cause. The chain recombines TRBV5-4 with TRBJ2-7; 8 bases fit TRBD1. The CDR3 spans 16 residues. Germline V gene lookup returns CDR1 SGHNT and CDR2 YYREEE (reference sequence). The CDR3 DNA sequence: TGTGCCAACAGCTCCCCAGAGATGACAGGGGTGTTCGAGCAGTACTTC. It yields the protein CANSSPEMTGVFEQYF.

This clone was seen only a few times. The rearrangement uses TRBV11-3 and TRBJ1-1; D might be TRBD1 (5 bases). The ends were cut back, 2 bases at V and 4 bases at J, with 8 bases in the middle. The germline CDR1 and CDR2 sequences are SGHNT and YENEEA. The CDR3 loop spans 13 amino acids. CDR3 protein: CASSLSGRTEAFF. The CDR3 nucleotides are TGTGCCAGCAGCTTATCAGGGCGCACTGAAGCTTTCTTT.

The genes are TRBV12-5 and TRBJ2-3, with D tentatively TRBD2 (6 bases). Per germline, CDR1 LGHNT and CDR2 FRNRAP. The CDR3 runs to 16 residues. V was cut by 2 bases and J by 4 bases, with 16 bases left in between. The CDR3 DNA follows: TGTGCTAGTGGTTTGAGAACGGGAGAGGGTGCAGATACGCAGTATTTT. Translated: CASGLRTGEGADTQYF.

This sequence joins TRBV3-1 (or the pseudogene TRBV3-2) and TRBJ2-2, with TRBD1 as a possible D gene (5 bases). V was trimmed by 5 bases and J by 1 base, leaving 20 bases between them. Germline V gives CDR1 LGHDT, CDR2 YNNKEL (reference sequence). The CDR3 totals 18 residues. The CDR3 sequence: CASSVPPGYLRNTGELFF. The CDR3 DNA sequence: TGTGCCAGCAGCGTACCTCCAGGGTACCTAAGGAACACCGGGGAGCTGTTTTTT.

This clone has only a few counts. The CDR3 DNA sequence: TGTGCCAGCAGCTCCGGACAGGGAACAGATACGCAGTATTTT. Its protein is CASSSGQGTDTQYF. The rearrangement links TRBV5-4 to TRBJ2-3, with 8 bases aligning to TRBD1. Unmatched junction bases numbered 3, after V lost 3 bases and J lost 3 bases. CDR1 is SGHNT and CDR2 is YYREEE in the germline V gene (reference sequence). The CDR3 runs to 14 residues.

This clone was seen once. The chain recombines TRBV6-5 with TRBJ1-1, with D possibly TRBD1 on 5 matching bases. Germline V CDR1 and CDR2: MNHEY, SVGAGI. The CDR3 is made up of 14 amino acids. V lost 7 bases and J lost 8, with 20 bases in between. The CDR3 DNA reads TGTGCCAGCACTCCCCCAGGGCGACAGTCGGAAGCTTTCTTT. Its translation: CASTPPGRQSEAFF.